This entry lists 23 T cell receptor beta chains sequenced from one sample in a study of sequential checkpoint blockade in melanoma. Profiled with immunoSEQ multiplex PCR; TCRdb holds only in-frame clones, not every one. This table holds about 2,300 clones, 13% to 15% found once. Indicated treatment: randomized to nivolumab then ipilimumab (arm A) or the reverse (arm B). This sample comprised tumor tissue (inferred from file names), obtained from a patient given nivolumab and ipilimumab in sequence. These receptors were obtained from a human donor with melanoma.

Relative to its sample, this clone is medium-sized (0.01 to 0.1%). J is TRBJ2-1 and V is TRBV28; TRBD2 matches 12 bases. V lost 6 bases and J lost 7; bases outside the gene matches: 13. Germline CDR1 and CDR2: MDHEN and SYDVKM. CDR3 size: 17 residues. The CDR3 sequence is CASRTTSGRLIANEQFF. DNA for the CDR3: TGTGCCAGCAGGACGACTAGCGGGAGATTAATTGCGAATGAGCAGTTCTTC.

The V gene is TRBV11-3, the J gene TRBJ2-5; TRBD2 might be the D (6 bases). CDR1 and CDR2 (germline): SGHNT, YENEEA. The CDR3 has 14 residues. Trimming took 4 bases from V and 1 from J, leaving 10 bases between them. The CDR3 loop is CASSSGLVQETQYF. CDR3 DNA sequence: TGTGCCAGCAGCTCGGGACTCGTCCAAGAGACCCAGTACTTC. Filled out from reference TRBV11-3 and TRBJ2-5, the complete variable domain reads EAGVVQSPRYKIIEKKQPVAFWCNPISGHNTLYWYLQNLGQGPELLIRYENEEAVDDSQLPKDRFSAERLKGVDSTLKIQPAELGDSAVYLCASSSGLVQETQYFGPGTRLLVL.

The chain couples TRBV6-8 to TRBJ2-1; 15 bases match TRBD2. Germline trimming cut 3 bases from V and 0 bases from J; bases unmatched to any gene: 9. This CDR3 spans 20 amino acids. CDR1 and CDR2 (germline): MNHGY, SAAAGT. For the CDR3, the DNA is TGTGCCAGCAGTTATCCCGGACTAGCGGGAGGGGCTCACTCCTACAATGAGCAGTTCTTC. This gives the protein CASSYPGLAGGAHSYNEQFF.

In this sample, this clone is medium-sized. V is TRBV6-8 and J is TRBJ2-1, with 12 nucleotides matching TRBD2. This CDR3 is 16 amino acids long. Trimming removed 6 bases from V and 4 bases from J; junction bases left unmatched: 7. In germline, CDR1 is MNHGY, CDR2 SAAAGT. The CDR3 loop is CASRRLAGVFYNEQFF. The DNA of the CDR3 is TGTGCCAGCAGACGACTAGCGGGAGTTTTTTACAATGAGCAGTTCTTC.

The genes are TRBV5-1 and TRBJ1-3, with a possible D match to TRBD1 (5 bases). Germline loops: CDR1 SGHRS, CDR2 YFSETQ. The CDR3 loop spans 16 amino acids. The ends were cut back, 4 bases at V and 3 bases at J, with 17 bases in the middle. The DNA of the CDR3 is TGCGCCAGCAGCCCTGCTCGAAGGGGTGATGGAAACACCATATATTTT. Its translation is CASSPARRGDGNTIYF.

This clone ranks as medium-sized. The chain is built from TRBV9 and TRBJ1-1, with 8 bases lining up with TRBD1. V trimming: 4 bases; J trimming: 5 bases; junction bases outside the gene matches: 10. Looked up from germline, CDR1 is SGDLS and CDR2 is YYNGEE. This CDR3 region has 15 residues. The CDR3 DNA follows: TGTGCCAGCAGCCCTCGGACAGGGAGTTCGACTGAAGCTTTCTTT. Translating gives CASSPRTGSSTEAFF.

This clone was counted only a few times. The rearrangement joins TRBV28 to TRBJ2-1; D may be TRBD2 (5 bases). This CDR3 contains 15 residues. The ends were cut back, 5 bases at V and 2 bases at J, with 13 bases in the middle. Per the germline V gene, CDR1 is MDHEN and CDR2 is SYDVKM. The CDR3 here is CASSTRGGPYNEQFF. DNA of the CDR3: TGTGCCAGCAGTACCCGCGGAGGCCCCTACAATGAGCAGTTCTTC.

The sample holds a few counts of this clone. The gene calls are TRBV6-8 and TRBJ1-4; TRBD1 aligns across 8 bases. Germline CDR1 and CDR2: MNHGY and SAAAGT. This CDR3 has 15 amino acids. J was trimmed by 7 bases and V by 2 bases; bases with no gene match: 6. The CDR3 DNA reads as TGTGCCAGCAGTTACCTCAGGGGGCCCGGTGAAAAACTGTTTTTT. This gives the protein CASSYLRGPGEKLFF.

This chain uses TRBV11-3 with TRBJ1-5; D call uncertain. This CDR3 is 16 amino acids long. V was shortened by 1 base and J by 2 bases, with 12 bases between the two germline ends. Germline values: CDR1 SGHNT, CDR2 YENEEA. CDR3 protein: CASSLVGEAGNQPQHF. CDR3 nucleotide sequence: TGTGCCAGCAGCTTAGTCGGGGAGGCGGGCAATCAGCCCCAGCATTTT.

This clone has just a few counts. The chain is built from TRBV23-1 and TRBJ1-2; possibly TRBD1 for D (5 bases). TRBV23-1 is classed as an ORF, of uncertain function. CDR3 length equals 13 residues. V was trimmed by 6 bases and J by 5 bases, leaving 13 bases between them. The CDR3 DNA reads TGCGCCAGCAGCCCGGGACGGGTGTATGGCTACACCTTC. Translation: CASSPGRVYGYTF.

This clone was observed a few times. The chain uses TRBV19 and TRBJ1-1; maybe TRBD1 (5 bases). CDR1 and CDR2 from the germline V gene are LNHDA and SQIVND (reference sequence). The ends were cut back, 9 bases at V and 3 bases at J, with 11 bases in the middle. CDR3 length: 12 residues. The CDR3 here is CASIQGYTEAFF. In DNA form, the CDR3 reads TGTGCCAGCATCCAGGGTTACACTGAAGCTTTCTTT.

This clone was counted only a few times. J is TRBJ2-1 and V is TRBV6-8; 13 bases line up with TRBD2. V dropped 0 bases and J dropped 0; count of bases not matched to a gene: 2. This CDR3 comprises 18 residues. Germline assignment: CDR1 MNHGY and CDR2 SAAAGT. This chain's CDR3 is CASSYSGLAGASYNEQFF. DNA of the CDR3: TGTGCCAGCAGTTACTCCGGACTAGCGGGAGCCTCCTACAATGAGCAGTTCTTC.

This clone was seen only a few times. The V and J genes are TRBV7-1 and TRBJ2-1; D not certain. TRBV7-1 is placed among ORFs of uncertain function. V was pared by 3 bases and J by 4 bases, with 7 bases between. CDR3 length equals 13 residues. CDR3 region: CASSSDWYNEQFF. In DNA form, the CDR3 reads TGTGCCAGCAGCTCCGACTGGTACAATGAGCAGTTCTTC.

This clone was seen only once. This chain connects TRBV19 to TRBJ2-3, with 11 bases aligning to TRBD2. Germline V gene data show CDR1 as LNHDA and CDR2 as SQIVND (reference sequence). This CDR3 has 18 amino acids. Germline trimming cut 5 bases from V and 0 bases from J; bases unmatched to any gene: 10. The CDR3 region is CASSLGTSGVHSTDTQYF. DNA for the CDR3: TGTGCCAGTAGTCTCGGGACTAGCGGAGTCCATAGCACAGATACGCAGTATTTT.

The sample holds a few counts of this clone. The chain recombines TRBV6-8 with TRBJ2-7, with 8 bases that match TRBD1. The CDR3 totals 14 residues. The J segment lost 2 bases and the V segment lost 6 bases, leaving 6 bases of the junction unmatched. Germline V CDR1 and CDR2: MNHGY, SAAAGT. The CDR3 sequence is CASSYTGGPYEQYF. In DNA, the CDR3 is TGTGCCAGCAGCTATACAGGGGGACCCTACGAGCAGTACTTC.

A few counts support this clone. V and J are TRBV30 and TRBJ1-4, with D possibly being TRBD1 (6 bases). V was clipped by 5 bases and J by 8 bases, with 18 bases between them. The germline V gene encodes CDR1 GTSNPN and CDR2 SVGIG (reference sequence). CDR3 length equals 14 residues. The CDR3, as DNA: TGTGCCTGGGGAAGTCGGGGGGCAAGAGAAAAACTGTTTTTT. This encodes CAWGSRGAREKLFF.

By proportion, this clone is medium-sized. CDR3 amino acids: CASSTRDFLPYEQYF. Written as DNA, the CDR3 is TGTGCCAGCAGTACCCGGGACTTTCTCCCCTACGAGCAGTACTTC. The chain uses TRBV6-8 and TRBJ2-7; weak D call: TRBD2 (6 bases). The germline V gene has CDR1 MNHGY and CDR2 SAAAGT. The CDR3 is made up of 15 amino acids. V lost 5 bases and J lost 2, with 16 bases in between.

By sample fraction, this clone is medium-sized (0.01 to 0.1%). The CDR3 loop reads CASSLLVGNQPQHF. In DNA, the CDR3 is TGTGCCAGCAGCTTGCTAGTAGGCAATCAGCCCCAGCATTTT. The gene calls are TRBV11-3 and TRBJ1-5, with unresolved D. CDR1 and CDR2 (germline): SGHNT, YENEEA. V dropped 3 bases and J dropped 2 bases, with 8 bases sitting between them. The CDR3 loop spans 14 amino acids. Complete variable domain (other parts from reference TRBV11-3 and TRBJ1-5): EAGVVQSPRYKIIEKKQPVAFWCNPISGHNTLYWYLQNLGQGPELLIRYENEEAVDDSQLPKDRFSAERLKGVDSTLKIQPAELGDSAVYLCASSLLVGNQPQHFGDGTRLSIL.

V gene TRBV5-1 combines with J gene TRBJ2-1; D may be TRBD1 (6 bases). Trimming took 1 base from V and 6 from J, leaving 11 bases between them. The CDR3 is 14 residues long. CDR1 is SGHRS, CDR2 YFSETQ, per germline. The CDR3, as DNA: TGCGCCAGCAGCTTGATGCTAGGGGGCAATGAGCAGTTCTTC. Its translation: CASSLMLGGNEQFF.

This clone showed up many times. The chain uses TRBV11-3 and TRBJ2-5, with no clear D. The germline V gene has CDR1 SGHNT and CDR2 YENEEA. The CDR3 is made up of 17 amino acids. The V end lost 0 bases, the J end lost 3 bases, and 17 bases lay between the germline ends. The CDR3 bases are TGTGCCAGCAGCTTAGACCCCACCATGGTGAGGAAAGAGACCCAGTACTTC. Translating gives CASSLDPTMVRKETQYF. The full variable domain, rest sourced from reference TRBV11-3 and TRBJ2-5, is EAGVVQSPRYKIIEKKQPVAFWCNPISGHNTLYWYLQNLGQGPELLIRYENEEAVDDSQLPKDRFSAERLKGVDSTLKIQPAELGDSAVYLCASSLDPTMVRKETQYFGPGTRLLVL.

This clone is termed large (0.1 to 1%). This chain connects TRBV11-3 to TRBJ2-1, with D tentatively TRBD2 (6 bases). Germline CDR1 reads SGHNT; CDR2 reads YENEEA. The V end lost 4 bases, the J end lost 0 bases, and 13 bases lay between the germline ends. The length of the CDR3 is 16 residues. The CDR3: CASSSRGRGSYNEQFF. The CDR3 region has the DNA TGTGCCAGCAGCTCGCGAGGGCGGGGCTCCTACAATGAGCAGTTCTTC. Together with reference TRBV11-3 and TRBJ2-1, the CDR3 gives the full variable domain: EAGVVQSPRYKIIEKKQPVAFWCNPISGHNTLYWYLQNLGQGPELLIRYENEEAVDDSQLPKDRFSAERLKGVDSTLKIQPAELGDSAVYLCASSSRGRGSYNEQFFGPGTRLTVL.

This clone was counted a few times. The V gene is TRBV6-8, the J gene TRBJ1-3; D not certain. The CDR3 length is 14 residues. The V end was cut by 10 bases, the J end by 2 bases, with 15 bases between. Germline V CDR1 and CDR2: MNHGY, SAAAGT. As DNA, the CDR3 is TGTGCCATCAATCCGGGCAGCGCTGGAAACACCATATATTTT. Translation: CAINPGSAGNTIYF.

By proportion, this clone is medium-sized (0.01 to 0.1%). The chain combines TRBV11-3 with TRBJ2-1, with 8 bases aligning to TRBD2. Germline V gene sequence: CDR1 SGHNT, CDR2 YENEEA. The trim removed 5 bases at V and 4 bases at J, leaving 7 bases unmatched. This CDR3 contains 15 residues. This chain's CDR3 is CASSLLAALYNEQFF. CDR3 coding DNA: TGTGCCAGCAGCCTACTAGCGGCCCTTTACAATGAGCAGTTCTTC.